These T cell receptor beta chains were read from a single sample in a study of OX40 agonist ivuxolimab in advanced cancers. Sequencing used immunoSEQ multiplex PCR; TCRdb keeps in-frame clones, though not all of them. The sample has 35,000 to 55,000 clones; about four fifths are singletons. Material: CD4+ or CD8+ T cells sorted from blood, obtained in a trial of the OX40 agonist ivuxolimab. All receptors come from an adult with an advanced solid tumor such as melanoma, head and neck, liver or kidney cancer. The CDR3 runs from the conserved cysteine through the conserved F or W. D genes are given only for firm matches. The listing skips clone size in some rows; elsewhere it reads once, few, many or a size class.

>TRBJ2-1|TRBV7-2|-|TRBD2
CASRRTSGYNEQFF
TGTGCCAGCAGAAGGACTAGCGGCTACAATGAGCAGTTCTTC
>TRBJ1-6|TRBV2|-|TRBD1
CASSARQGSASPLHF
TGTGCCAGCAGCGCACGACAGGGGTCGGCTTCACCCCTCCACTTT
>TRBJ2-7|TRBV2|-|TRBD2
CASSRTPSGGLSYEQYF
TGTGCCAGCAGTCGGACACCTAGCGGGGGGCTTTCCTACGAGCAGTACTTC
>TRBJ2-5|TRBV30|-|-
CAWSESSAETQYF
TGTGCCTGGAGTGAGTCTAGTGCAGAGACCCAGTACTTC
>TRBJ2-7|TRBV7-3|-|-
CASSLVGAASYEQYF
TGTGCCAGCAGCTTAGTTGGGGCAGCCTCCTACGAGCAGTACTTC
>TRBJ2-7|TRBV4-2|-|-
CASSQDLRADEQYF
TGTGCCAGCAGCCAAGATCTACGGGCCGACGAGCAGTACTTC
>TRBJ2-5|TRBV23-1|-|TRBD2
CASSQSPGPGGETQYF
TGCGCCAGCAGTCAATCCCCGGGACCGGGGGGGGAGACCCAGTACTTC
>TRBJ2-2|TRBV27|-|-
CASSLSGPGELFF
TGTGCCAGCAGTTTATCGGGTCCCGGGGAGCTGTTTTTT
>TRBJ2-2|TRBV30|once|-
CALVRGKTRTGELFF
TGTGCCCTAGTCCGGGGGAAAACGAGAACCGGGGAGCTGTTTTTT
>TRBJ2-1|TRBV21-1|-|-
CASSKGNLAGVCYNEQFF
TGTGCCAGCAGCAAAGGGAATCTGGCGGGGGTTTGCTACAATGAGCAGTTCTTC
>TRBJ1-1|TRBV29-1|-|-
CSVEQGRNTEAFF
TGCAGCGTTGAACAGGGACGGAACACTGAAGCTTTCTTT
>TRBJ1-2|TRBV5-8|few|-
CASSFSDTFGGYTF
TGTGCCAGCAGCTTTAGTGACACCTTTGGTGGCTACACCTTC
>TRBJ2-2|TRBV29-1|-|-
CSVARGSGELFF
TGCAGCGTTGCTCGGGGAAGTGGGGAGCTGTTTTTT
>TRBJ2-7|TRBV19|-|-
CASSTRTPPAYEQYF
TGTGCCAGTAGTACCCGGACCCCACCAGCCTACGAGCAGTACTTC
>TRBJ2-1|TRBV6-5|few|-
CASSYGVGGSYNEQFF
TGTGCCAGCAGTTACGGGGTGGGGGGTTCCTACAATGAGCAGTTCTTC
>TRBJ2-1|TRBV11-3|-|TRBD1
CASSQGVGEQFF
TGTGCCAGCAGCCAGGGGGTGGGTGAGCAGTTCTTC
>TRBJ1-5|TRBV25-1|-|-
CASSEDGRTPQHF
TGTGCCAGCAGTGAAGATGGCCGGACCCCCCAGCATTTT
>TRBJ1-2|TRBV7-9|-|-
CASSSGTYYGYTF
TGTGCCAGCAGCTCCGGGACATACTATGGCTACACCTTC
>TRBJ2-7|TRBV10-2|-|-
CASSISQGSGSYEQYF
TGCGCCAGCAGTATTTCTCAGGGGTCGGGGTCCTACGAGCAGTACTTC
>TRBJ1-1|TRBV6-5|once|-
CASSLEQGNTEAFF
TGTGCCAGCAGTCTGGAACAGGGGAACACTGAAGCTTTCTTT
>TRBJ2-2|TRBV6-1|-|-
CASRDGQSYGELFF
TGTGCCAGCAGGGACGGACAGAGCTACGGGGAGCTGTTTTTT
>TRBJ1-2|TRBV10-3|-|TRBD1
CAIRSDRGPNYGYTF
TGTGCCATCAGATCAGACAGGGGACCGAACTATGGCTACACCTTC
>TRBJ1-3|TRBV6-1|-|-
CASIQSRPGGDTIYF
TGTGCCAGCATACAAAGCCGGCCCGGCGGGGACACCATATATTTT
>TRBJ2-5|TRBV10-3|-|-
CAISDLRAGGSQETQYF
TGTGCCATCAGTGATCTTAGGGCAGGGGGGAGCCAAGAGACCCAGTACTTC
>TRBJ2-5|TRBV4-1|-|TRBD2
CASSQDLAGANQETQYF
TGCGCCAGCAGCCAAGATTTAGCGGGGGCGAACCAAGAGACCCAGTACTTC
>TRBJ1-5|TRBV4-1|-|-
CASSQEVGAGGNQPQHF
TGCGCCAGCAGCCAAGAGGTCGGGGCAGGCGGCAATCAGCCCCAGCATTTT
>TRBJ2-5|TRBV6-1|-|TRBD1
CASSWGGQATETQYF
TGTGCCAGCAGTTGGGGCGGACAGGCCACAGAGACCCAGTACTTC
>TRBJ1-5|TRBV25-1|-|TRBD1
CASSAGTAGNQPQHF
TGTGCCAGCAGTGCCGGGACAGCGGGCAATCAGCCCCAGCATTTT
>TRBJ2-1|TRBV5-1|-|TRBD2
CASSLVSGVNNEQFF
TGCGCCAGCAGCTTGGTTAGCGGGGTTAACAATGAGCAGTTCTTC